What follows are 12 T cell receptor beta chains derived from one specimen sequenced in a study of blood T cell repertoires in COVID-19. TCRdb's table, derived via immunoSEQ multiplex PCR, lists solely in-frame clones and lacks some. The profile shows approximately 210,000 clones, 70% to 90% of them singletons. Input material: peripheral blood. The receptor source for this set is a man over 45 with COVID-19, enrolled during active disease.

The chain recombines TRBV5-4 with TRBJ2-5, with TRBD2 identical over 9 bases. After removal of 4 bases from V and 5 bases from J, the junction contained 9 bases not matched to a gene. Germline CDR1 and CDR2: SGHNT and YYREEE (reference sequence). There are 15 residues in the CDR3. The CDR3 nucleotides are TGTGCCAGCAGCCTCCCCCTAGCGGGAAGGGAGACCCAGTACTTC. Protein: CASSLPLAGRETQYF.

The chain links TRBV6-2 or TRBV6-3 to TRBJ2-5; 15 bases align to TRBD2. CDR3 length equals 16 residues. V gave up 5 bases and J gave up 4 bases; unmatched junction bases: 5. In germline, CDR1 is MNHEY, CDR2 SVGEGT. The CDR3 DNA reads as TGTGCCAGCAGTCCACGGACTAGCGGGAGGGGAGAGACCCAGTACTTC. Translated, it gives CASSPRTSGRGETQYF.

The J gene is TRBJ2-1, the V gene TRBV15; D might be TRBD2 (5 bases). The CDR3 is 14 residues long. Per the germline V gene, CDR1 is LNHNV and CDR2 is YYDKDF (reference sequence). Between the trimmed V and J ends, which lost 5 bases and 15 bases, there was a span of 23 bases. CDR3 in DNA: TGTGCCACCAGCCAATACAGAGGGTCCCCGGTGGGGTTCTTC. As protein: CATSQYRGSPVGFF.

The chain recombines TRBV21-1 with TRBJ2-7; the tabulated D call, TRBD2, remains unverified against the DNA. TRBV21-1 represents a pseudogene. The CDR3 consists of 16 residues. CDR3 loop: CASSKAGTQSSYEQYF. As DNA, the CDR3 is TGTGCCAGCAGCAAAGCGGGGACTCAGAGCTCCTACGAGCAGTACTTC.

This clone was seen more than once but under ten times. This chain joins TRBV5-8 and TRBJ1-1; a possible D gene is TRBD1 (5 bases). This CDR3 has 14 residues. Trimming pared 1 base from V and 4 bases from J, leaving 11 bases between. The V gene's germline CDR1 is SGHTS and CDR2 YDEGEE. CDR3 protein: CASSLRGGGTEAFF. The DNA of the CDR3 is TGTGCCAGCAGCTTGCGGGGCGGGGGCACTGAAGCTTTCTTT.

The chain combines TRBV7-9 with TRBJ1-2; D unresolved. V lost 2 bases to trimming and J lost 2 bases, with 18 bases between them. Per the germline V gene, CDR1 is SEHNR and CDR2 is FQNEAQ (reference sequence). CDR3 size: 17 residues. CDR3 in DNA: TGTGCCAGCAGCTTACGGGAGCTCGGCTCAGAAAACTATGGCTACACCTTC. It encodes CASSLRELGSENYGYTF.

This clone was picked up a small number of times. This chain joins TRBV4-2 and TRBJ1-3; 9 bases map to TRBD1. CDR3 length: 17 amino acids. The germline CDR1 and CDR2 sequences are LGHNA and YNFKEQ. J lost 0 bases, V lost 4 bases, and 7 bases had no gene match. CDR3 sequence: CASSPNRGPNSGNTIYF. The CDR3 DNA is TGTGCCAGCAGCCCGAACAGGGGGCCAAACTCTGGAAACACCATATATTTT.

The chain combines TRBV30 with TRBJ1-3; 9 positions agree with TRBD1. Trimming removed 2 bases from V and 4 bases from J; junction bases left unmatched: 9. CDR1 is GTSNPN, CDR2 SVGIG, per germline (reference sequence). This CDR3 has 16 amino acids. The CDR3 DNA is TGTGCCTGGAGTCGCATTGGGACAGGGCCGGGAAACACCATATATTTT. Its protein product is CAWSRIGTGPGNTIYF.

The chain couples TRBV7-8 to TRBJ2-1; 14 nucleotides agree with TRBD2. The CDR3 has 20 amino acids. The J segment lost 5 bases and the V segment lost 5 bases, leaving 17 bases of the junction unmatched. CDR1 is SGHVS and CDR2 is FQNEAQ in the germline V gene. In DNA, the CDR3 is TGTGCCAGCAGCAAACGGACTAGCGGGGGGACGATAACGACTCACAATGAGCAGTTCTTC. This gives the protein CASSKRTSGGTITTHNEQFF.

This sequence joins TRBV19 and TRBJ2-1; 15 nucleotides agree with TRBD2. J lost 5 bases, V lost 2 bases, and 16 bases had no gene match. This CDR3 comprises 21 residues. CDR1 and CDR2 from the germline V gene are LNHDA and SQIVND (reference sequence). The CDR3 spells CASSIHGFPGLAGGVHNEQFF. DNA for the CDR3: TGTGCCAGTAGTATACATGGGTTTCCTGGACTAGCGGGAGGGGTCCACAATGAGCAGTTCTTC.

The chain carries TRBV18 and TRBJ2-2; 10 bases agree with TRBD2. Per germline, CDR1 KGHSH and CDR2 LQKENI. The CDR3 length is 15 residues. After removal of 5 bases from V and 7 bases from J, the junction contained 7 bases not matched to a gene. DNA of the CDR3: TGTGCCAGCTCAAGGACTAGCGGTGGAGGCGGGGAGCTGTTTTTT. Its translation is CASSRTSGGGGELFF.

The chain couples TRBV6-5 to TRBJ2-2; 7 bases line up with TRBD1. This CDR3 comprises 15 residues. Germline V CDR1 and CDR2: MNHEY, SVGAGI. Trimming at V came to 8 bases and at J to 1 base, leaving 7 bases not matched to a gene. In DNA form, the CDR3 reads TGTGCCAGCTCCGTTAGGACAGGGAACACCGGGGAGCTGTTTTTT. As protein: CASSVRTGNTGELFF.